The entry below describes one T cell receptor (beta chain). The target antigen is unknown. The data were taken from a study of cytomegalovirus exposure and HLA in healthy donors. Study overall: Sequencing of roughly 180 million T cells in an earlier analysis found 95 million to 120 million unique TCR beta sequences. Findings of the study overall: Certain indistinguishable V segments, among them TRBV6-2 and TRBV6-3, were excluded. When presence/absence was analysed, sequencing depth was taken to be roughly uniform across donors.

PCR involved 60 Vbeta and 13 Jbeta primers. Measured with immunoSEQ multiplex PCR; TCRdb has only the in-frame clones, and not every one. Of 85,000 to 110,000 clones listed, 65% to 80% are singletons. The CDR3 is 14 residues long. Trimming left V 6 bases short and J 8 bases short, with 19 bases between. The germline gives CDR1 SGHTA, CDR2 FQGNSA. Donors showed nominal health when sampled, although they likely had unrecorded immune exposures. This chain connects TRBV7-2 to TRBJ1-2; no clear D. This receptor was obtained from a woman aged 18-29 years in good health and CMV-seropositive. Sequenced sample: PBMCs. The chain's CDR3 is CASSFFDGLRGYTF. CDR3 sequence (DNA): TGTGCCAGCAGTTTCTTCGACGGACTGCGGGGCTACACCTTC.